This T cell receptor beta chain came from a study of tumour-infiltrating T cells in Burkitt lymphoma. For the study at large: All epidemiological Burkitt lymphoma subtypes were represented in the cohort. Survival, overall and progression-free, tracked with productive clonality. Overall study findings and caveats: Public clonotypes, several, appeared across numerous Burkitt lymphoma patients.

In the case of this clone: The antigen remains unidentified.

The CDR3 sequence is 13 residues long. Germline loops: CDR1 MGHRA, CDR2 YSYEKL. The V and J ends lost 2 bases and 4 bases respectively, with 8 bases between them. Assay: immunoSEQ multiplex PCR; the TCRdb copy retains only in-frame clones and omits some. The repertoire has approximately 46,000 clones, roughly 30% of them found once; the top ten carry 2.9%. The chain is built from TRBV4-1 and TRBJ1-1, with D perhaps TRBD1 (6 bases). The source of this sequence is a human donor with Burkitt lymphoma. Material for sequencing was tumor tissue. CDR3 in DNA: TGCGCCAGCAGCCAACTAGGGGGCACTGAAGCTTTCTTT. Encoded protein: CASSQLGGTEAFF.